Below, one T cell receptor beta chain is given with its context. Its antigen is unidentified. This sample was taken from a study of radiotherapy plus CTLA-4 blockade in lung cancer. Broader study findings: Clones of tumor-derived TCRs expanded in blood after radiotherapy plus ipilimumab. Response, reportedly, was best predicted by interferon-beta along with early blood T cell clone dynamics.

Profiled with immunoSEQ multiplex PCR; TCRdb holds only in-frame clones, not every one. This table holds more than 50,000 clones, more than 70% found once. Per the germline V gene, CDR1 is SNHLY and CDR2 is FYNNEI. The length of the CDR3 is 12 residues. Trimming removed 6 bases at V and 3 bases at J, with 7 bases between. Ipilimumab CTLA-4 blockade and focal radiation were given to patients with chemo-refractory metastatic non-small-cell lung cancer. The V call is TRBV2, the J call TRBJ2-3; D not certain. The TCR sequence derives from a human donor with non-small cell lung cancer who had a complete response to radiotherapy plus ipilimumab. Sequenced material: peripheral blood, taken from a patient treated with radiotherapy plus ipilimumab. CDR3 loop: CASRGRTDTQYF. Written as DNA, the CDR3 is TGTGCCAGCAGGGGCAGGACAGATACGCAGTATTTT.